This entry is about one T cell receptor beta chain. The record originates from a study of blood T cells in healthy people across ages. A second PCR of roughly 6 to 12 cycles used a sample-barcoded 5' primer and a J-beta primer mix. MiXCR, applied by TCRdb to the 5' RACE reads, yields one record per CDR3 protein. The table shows hundreds of thousands of distinct CDR3 sequences, with over 45% occurring only once. The specimen sequenced was blood. This TCR was recovered from a woman aged 55-70 years in good health.

The CDR3 DNA follows: TGTGCCAGCAGCTTAAATCAGGAGTTGACCTACGAGCAGTACTTC. The encoded protein is CASSLNQELTYEQYF. The chain joins TRBV7-9 to TRBJ2-7; unclear D gene. V shed 2 bases and J shed 2 bases, with 13 bases lying between them. Germline V lookup: CDR1 SEHNR, CDR2 FQNEAQ (reference sequence). This CDR3 is 15 amino acids long.